This T cell receptor beta chain stems from a study of neoadjuvant anti-PD-1 for oral cavity cancer. Study overall: Around day 43, patients without progression received a fourth nivolumab dose before surgery.

Deletions cut 11 bases from V and 1 base from J, with 17 bases between. Germline assignment: CDR1 ENHRY and CDR2 SYGVKD. This CDR3 has 14 residues. A remark on this clone: What it binds is not known.

The protocol was immunoSEQ multiplex PCR, while the TCRdb copy is restricted to in-frame clones and leaves out a portion. The table includes approximately 83,000 clones, more than 80% detected once. Findings of the study overall: Non-responders to neoadjuvant nivolumab had significantly more clonal PBMC T cells than responders. Only three patients per response group were TCR-analyzed; validation needed.

The TCR comes from a person aged 35-79 years with oral cavity squamous cell carcinoma. Specimen: PBMCs, collected before nivolumab (anti-PD-1) treatment. The J gene is TRBJ1-1, the V gene TRBV10-3; no definite D call. Written as DNA, the CDR3 is TGTGCCTCACGGACCCGGGCGGAGAACACTGAAGCTTTCTTT. This translates into CASRTRAENTEAFF.